A single TCR beta chain is shown here with its context. Clones were sequenced by immunoSEQ multiplex PCR, and TCRdb holds only the in-frame ones, with some missing. The table includes 1,500,000 or so clones, 98% detected once. The sample originates from a study of shared clonotypes between healthy human individuals. Germline lookup yields CDR1 MNHEY and CDR2 SVGAGI. The CDR3 totals 12 residues. The V end was cut by 5 bases, the J end by 4 bases, with 8 bases between. This sequence was found in a man between 25 and 39 years old in good health. Sequencing was performed on naive CD4+ T cells sorted from blood. As for subset: CD45RA+ positively selected. This sequence joins TRBV6-5 and TRBJ1-2; D gene unclear. The CDR3 bases are TGTGCCAGCAGTAAGACTCCCTATGGCTACACCTTC. Its translation is CASSKTPYGYTF.